This T cell receptor (beta chain) stems from a study of blood T cell repertoires in COVID-19. Study summary: Both acute and convalescent COVID-19 samples were obtained from the United States, Italy and Spain. PBMCs, B-cell-depleted T cells, or T cells provided the cDNA or gDNA that made up the material.

Authors' processing steps: Reference gene primer amplification yielded estimated nucleated cell counts. Only in-frame clones appear in the TCRdb table, and some are missing; sequencing was by immunoSEQ multiplex PCR. D and trimming were read from the DNA, whereas the V and J calls and clone size are those reported in that table. The table records roughly 100,000 clones, about 64% of them present only once. CDR3 size: 13 residues. Germline values: CDR1 LGHDT, CDR2 YNNKEL (reference sequence). With 6 bases removed from V and 1 base from J, the gap between germline ends came to 7 bases. Sequencing was done on a sample of peripheral blood. V usage is TRBV3-1 (or the pseudogene TRBV3-2) and J usage is TRBJ1-5; perhaps TRBD1 as D (6 bases). The sequence was obtained from a human donor with acute or convalescent COVID-19. The donor label of this sample is uncertain. Written as DNA, the CDR3 is TGTGCCAGCAGTACAGGGAGCAATCAGCCCCAGCATTTT. Translated: CASSTGSNQPQHF.